The 21 T cell receptor beta chains in this list originate from one sample, sequenced in a study of radiation and T cells in renal cell carcinoma. Treatment specified: treatment-naive control, cytoreductive nephrectomy. The table came from immunoSEQ multiplex PCR; TCRdb's copy has only in-frame clones and leaves some out. The repertoire holds 24,000 or so clones, with 55% to 75% as singletons. The source material was tumor tissue, sampled from a patient whose treatment was nephrectomy without radiotherapy. These receptors all come from a man aged 40-49 years with renal cell carcinoma.

This chain uses TRBV18 with TRBJ1-1; 8 bases align to TRBD1. With V trimmed by 4 bases and J by 0 bases, 16 bases remained unmatched. The CDR3 has 19 residues. Germline V gene lookup returns CDR1 KGHSH and CDR2 LQKENI. The CDR3 here is CASSQTSLWTGLMNTEAFF. The CDR3 bases are TGTGCCAGCTCACAAACCTCTTTGTGGACAGGGTTGATGAACACTGAAGCTTTCTTT.

V is TRBV10-3 and J is TRBJ1-2; D perhaps matches TRBD1 (6 bases). The V gene's germline CDR1 is ENHRY and CDR2 SYGVKD. The length of the CDR3 is 14 residues. V lost 6 bases and J lost 3, with 14 bases in between. CDR3 sequence reads: CAISHRDGDYGYTF. The CDR3 nucleotides read TGTGCCATCAGCCACAGGGATGGGGACTATGGCTACACCTTC.

The chain joins TRBV28 to TRBJ1-5, with D possibly TRBD1 on 6 matching bases. Trimming removed 7 bases at V and 4 bases at J, with 14 bases between. The CDR3 contains 14 residues. Germline CDR1 and CDR2: MDHEN and SYDVKM. Written as DNA, the CDR3 is TGTGCCAGCACGTTTGAGGGGGGTAATCAGCCCCAGCATTTT. This gives the protein CASTFEGGNQPQHF. The full variable domain, completed using reference TRBV28 and TRBJ1-5, is DVKVTQSSRYLVKRTGEKVFLECVQDMDHENMFWYRQDPGLGLRLIYFSYDVKMKEKGDIPEGYSVSREKKERFSLILESASTNQTSMYLCASTFEGGNQPQHFGDGTRLSIL.

V is TRBV6-1 and J is TRBJ1-4; the D gene is possibly TRBD1 (5 bases). V was trimmed by 6 bases and J by 0 bases, leaving 11 bases between them. The CDR3 covers 15 residues. Germline lookup yields CDR1 MNHNS and CDR2 SASEGT. Written as DNA, the CDR3 is TGTGCCAGCAGCCGACAGTCCTCAACTAATGAAAAACTGTTTTTT. Protein product: CASSRQSSTNEKLFF.

This chain links TRBV5-6 with TRBJ2-6; no definite D call. V lost 6 bases and J lost 0, with 16 bases in between. The CDR3 has 17 amino acids. Germline assignment: CDR1 SGHDT and CDR2 YYEEEE. CDR3 amino acids: CASNRAYSPSGANVLTF. CDR3 in DNA: TGTGCCAGCAACCGTGCCTATTCCCCCTCTGGGGCCAACGTCCTGACTTTC.

V usage is TRBV14 and J usage is TRBJ2-1; TRBD1 or TRBD2 may be the D gene (5 bases each). The germline V gene encodes CDR1 SGHDN and CDR2 FVKESK. Deletions cut 5 bases from V and 5 bases from J, with 13 bases between. The CDR3 spans 14 residues. The CDR3, as DNA: TGTGCCAGCAGCTTTTGGGGGTCACACAATGAGCAGTTCTTC. This sequence encodes CASSFWGSHNEQFF.

V and J are TRBV7-2 and TRBJ1-5; 11 bases agree with TRBD1. The CDR3 has 15 residues. Germline V gene data show CDR1 as SGHTA and CDR2 as FQGNSA. With V trimmed by 6 bases and J by 6 bases, 7 bases remained unmatched. Here the CDR3 DNA reads TGTGCCAGCAGTCCCGGACAGGGGGCTAGTCAGCCCCAGCATTTT. Translated: CASSPGQGASQPQHF.

The CDR3 is CASSLRGSPLHF. CDR3 coding DNA: TGTGCCAGCAGCTTGCGGGGTTCACCCCTCCACTTT. The genes are TRBV5-6 and TRBJ1-6; D not certain. The CDR3 has 12 residues. V shed 1 base and J shed 9 bases, with 5 bases lying between them. Germline lookup yields CDR1 SGHDT and CDR2 YYEEEE. Drawing the rest from reference TRBV5-6 and TRBJ1-6, the complete variable domain is DAGVTQSPTHLIKTRGQQVTLRCSPKSGHDTVSWYQQALGQGPQFIFQYYEEEERQRGNFPDRFSGHQFPNYSSELNVNALLLGDSALYLCASSLRGSPLHFGNGTRLTVT.

V is TRBV5-5 and J is TRBJ2-5; possible D gene TRBD1, 6 bases. With 1 base removed from V and 5 bases from J, the gap between germline ends came to 12 bases. Germline lookup yields CDR1 SGHKS and CDR2 YYEKEE (reference sequence). CDR3 size: 14 residues. The CDR3 region is CASSLSQGTETQYF. DNA of the CDR3: TGTGCCAGCAGCTTGTCACAGGGTACGGAGACCCAGTACTTC.

This clone was counted once. J is TRBJ2-2 and V is TRBV9; tentative D call: TRBD1 (6 bases). V was shortened by 2 bases and J by 5 bases, with 16 bases between the two germline ends. In germline, CDR1 is SGDLS, CDR2 YYNGEE. The CDR3 has 16 amino acids. Here the CDR3 DNA reads TGTGCCAGCAGCGTGGACTCGACAGGAATAACCGGGGAGCTGTTTTTT. Encoded protein: CASSVDSTGITGELFF.

This clone was observed a few times. The chain links TRBV5-8 to TRBJ2-5, with D tentatively TRBD1 or TRBD2 (5 bases each). The germline V and J ends were trimmed by 6 bases and 4 bases, with 16 bases remaining between them. There are 14 residues in the CDR3. Germline lookup yields CDR1 SGHTS and CDR2 YDEGEE. The CDR3 DNA is TGTGCCAGCATCATTGGGGGATTCCGAGAGACCCAGTACTTC. This sequence encodes CASIIGGFRETQYF.

At least ten counts were recorded for this clone. Other DNA sequences in this specimen translate into the identical CDR3. The chain joins TRBV7-9 to TRBJ1-1; 7 nucleotides agree with TRBD1. The V gene end was trimmed by 5 bases and the J gene end by 1 base; junction bases not matched to a gene: 4. The CDR3 is made up of 14 amino acids. Germline V gene sequence: CDR1 SEHNR, CDR2 FQNEAQ (reference sequence). The CDR3 here is CASSPNRGNTEAFF. Written as DNA, the CDR3 is TGTGCCAGCAGCCCAAACAGGGGGAACACTGAAGCTTTCTTT.

J is TRBJ2-1 and V is TRBV7-9, with D perhaps assigned TRBD1 or TRBD2 (5 bases each). This CDR3 has 14 residues. Trimming stripped 9 bases from V and 4 bases from J, with 16 bases between. The germline gives CDR1 SEHNR, CDR2 FQNEAQ (reference sequence). For the CDR3, the DNA is TGTGCCAGAGCCTCCGGGACGACTTACAATGAGCAGTTCTTC. This gives the protein CARASGTTYNEQFF.

The chain joins TRBV2 to TRBJ1-4; D unclear. Germline lookup yields CDR1 SNHLY and CDR2 FYNNEI. With 7 bases removed from V and 5 bases from J, the gap between germline ends came to 11 bases. This CDR3 is built from 13 residues. The CDR3 sequence is CASTVPGNEKLFF. The CDR3 bases are TGTGCCAGCACGGTCCCGGGAAATGAAAAACTGTTTTTT.

This chain links TRBV5-1 with TRBJ2-6; maybe TRBD2 (6 bases). This CDR3 has 15 residues. The germline gives CDR1 SGHRS, CDR2 YFSETQ. V lost 5 bases, J lost 3 bases, and 12 bases lay in between. The CDR3 is CASSNGGGGANVLTF. The CDR3 bases are TGCGCCAGCAGTAACGGGGGAGGTGGGGCCAACGTCCTGACTTTC.

CDR3 bases: TGTGCCAGCTCACCACAGGCAAACCAAGTAAACATTCAGTACTTC. Protein product: CASSPQANQVNIQYF. V usage is TRBV18 and J usage is TRBJ2-4; D not resolved. The germline CDR1 and CDR2 sequences are KGHSH and LQKENI. V was clipped by 1 base and J by 6 bases, with 13 bases between them. This CDR3 is 15 amino acids long.

The J gene is TRBJ1-2, the V gene TRBV29-1, with 7 bases identical to TRBD1. Germline V lookup: CDR1 SQVTM, CDR2 ANQGSEA. The CDR3 is 15 residues long. Trimming cost V 0 bases and J 1 base; bases outside gene matches: 5. CDR3 DNA: TGCAGCGTTGAAGATGAACAGGGGCTTAACTATGGCTACACCTTC. This sequence encodes CSVEDEQGLNYGYTF.

V gene TRBV5-1 combines with J gene TRBJ1-1; maybe TRBD1 (5 bases). V shed 1 base and J shed 2 bases, with 12 bases lying between them. The CDR3 loop spans 15 amino acids. Germline CDR1 is SGHRS and CDR2 is YFSETQ. The CDR3 sequence is CASSLWQGKNTEAFF. CDR3 coding DNA: TGCGCCAGCAGCTTGTGGCAGGGAAAAAACACTGAAGCTTTCTTT.

The chain couples TRBV29-1 to TRBJ2-1, with 8 bases fitting TRBD1. Unmatched junction bases numbered 7, after V lost 7 bases and J lost 5 bases. There are 13 residues in the CDR3. CDR1 is SQVTM, CDR2 ANQGSEA, per germline. In nucleotides, the CDR3 is TGCAGCGCCAGGGGGGACAGGAACAATGAGCAGTTCTTC. Its translation is CSARGDRNNEQFF.

This chain joins TRBV27 and TRBJ2-7; 9 bases align to TRBD2. This CDR3 has 15 amino acids. V gave up 2 bases and J gave up 3 bases; unmatched junction bases: 5. In germline, CDR1 is MNHEY, CDR2 SMNVEV (reference sequence). The CDR3 is CASSLISGSSYEQYF. The CDR3 bases are TGTGCCAGCAGTTTAATTAGCGGGAGTAGCTACGAGCAGTACTTC.

For this clone: The same CDR3 can be traced to other DNA sequences in this sample. The rearrangement links TRBV6-5 to TRBJ1-2; 7 nucleotides match TRBD1. The CDR3 is made up of 13 amino acids. Trimming took 5 bases from V and 2 from J; bases not matched to a gene: 2. Germline V gene data show CDR1 as MNHEY and CDR2 as SVGAGI. The CDR3 reads CASSPTGNYGYTF. Written as DNA, the CDR3 is TGTGCCAGCAGTCCGACAGGGAACTATGGCTACACCTTC.